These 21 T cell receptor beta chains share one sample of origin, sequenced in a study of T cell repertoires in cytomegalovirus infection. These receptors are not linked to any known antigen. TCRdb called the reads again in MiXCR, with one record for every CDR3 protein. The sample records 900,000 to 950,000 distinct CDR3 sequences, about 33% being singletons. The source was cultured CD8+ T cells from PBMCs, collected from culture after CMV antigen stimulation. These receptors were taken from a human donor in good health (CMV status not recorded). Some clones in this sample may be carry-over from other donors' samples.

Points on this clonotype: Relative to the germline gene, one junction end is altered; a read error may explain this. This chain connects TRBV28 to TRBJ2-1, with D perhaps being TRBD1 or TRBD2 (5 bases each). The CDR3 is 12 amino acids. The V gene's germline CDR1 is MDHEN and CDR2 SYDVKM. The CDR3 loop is CASRGVYNVQFF. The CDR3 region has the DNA TGTGCCAGCAGGGGGGTCTACAATGTGCAGTTCTTC.

CDR3 nucleotides: TGTGCCAGCAGCTTGGAGGGCATCCTCAATCAGCCCCAGCATTTT. Residues: CASSLEGILNQPQHF. This chain joins TRBV5-8 and TRBJ1-5; D is unresolved. The CDR3 is 15 amino acids. V dropped 0 bases and J dropped 3 bases, with 10 bases sitting between them. Germline loops: CDR1 SGHTS, CDR2 YDEGEE.

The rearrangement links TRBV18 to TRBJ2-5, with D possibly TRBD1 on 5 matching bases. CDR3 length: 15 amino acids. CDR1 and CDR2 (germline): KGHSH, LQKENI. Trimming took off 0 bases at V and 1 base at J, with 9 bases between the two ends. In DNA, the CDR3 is TGTGCCAGCTCACCACCGGCGACAGCCCAAGAGACCCAGTACTTC. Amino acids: CASSPPATAQETQYF.

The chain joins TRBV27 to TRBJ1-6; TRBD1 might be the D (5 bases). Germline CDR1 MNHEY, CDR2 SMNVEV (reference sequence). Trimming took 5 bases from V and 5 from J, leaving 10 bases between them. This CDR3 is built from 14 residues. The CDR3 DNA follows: TGTGCCAGCAGTATTGGGGGAAATAATTCACCCCTCCACTTT. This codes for CASSIGGNNSPLHF.

This CDR3 is CASSLMVQGDNSNQPQHF. DNA of the CDR3: TGTGCCAGCAGTTTAATGGTTCAGGGGGACAATAGCAATCAGCCCCAGCATTTT. The chain links TRBV12-3 or TRBV12-4 to TRBJ1-5; TRBD1 matches 7 bases. The CDR3 extends over 18 amino acids. Unmatched junction bases numbered 10, after V lost 2 bases and J lost 0 bases.

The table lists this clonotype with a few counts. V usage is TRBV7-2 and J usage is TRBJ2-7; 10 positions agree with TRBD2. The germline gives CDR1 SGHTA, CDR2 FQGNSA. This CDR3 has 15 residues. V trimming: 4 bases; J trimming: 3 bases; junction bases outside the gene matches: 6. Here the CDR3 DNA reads TGTGCCAGCAGCTGGAGCGGGGGGGCAGGCTACGAGCAGTACTTC. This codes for CASSWSGGAGYEQYF.

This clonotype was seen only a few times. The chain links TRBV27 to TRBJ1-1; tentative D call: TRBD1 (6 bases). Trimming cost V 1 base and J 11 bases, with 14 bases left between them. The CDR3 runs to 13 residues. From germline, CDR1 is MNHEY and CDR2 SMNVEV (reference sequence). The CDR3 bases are TGTGCCAGCAGTTTATTGGGGGGGGCGGAGGCTTTCTTT. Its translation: CASSLLGGAEAFF.

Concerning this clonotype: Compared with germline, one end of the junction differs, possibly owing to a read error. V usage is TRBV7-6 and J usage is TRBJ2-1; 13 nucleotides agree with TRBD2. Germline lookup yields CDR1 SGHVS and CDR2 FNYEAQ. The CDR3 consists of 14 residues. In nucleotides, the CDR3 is TGTGCCAGCAGCCTACTAGCGGGGGGGCCGGTTGGCAACTTC. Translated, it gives CASSLLAGGPVGNF.

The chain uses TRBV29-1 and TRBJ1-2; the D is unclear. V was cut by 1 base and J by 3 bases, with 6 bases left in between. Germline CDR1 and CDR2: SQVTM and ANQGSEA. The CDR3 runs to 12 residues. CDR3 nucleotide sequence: TGCAGCGTTGAAGGGGGTGACTATGGCTACACCTTC. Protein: CSVEGGDYGYTF.

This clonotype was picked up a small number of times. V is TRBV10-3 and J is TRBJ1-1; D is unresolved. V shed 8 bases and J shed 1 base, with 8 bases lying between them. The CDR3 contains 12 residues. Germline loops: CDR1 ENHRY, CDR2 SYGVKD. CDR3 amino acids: CAIQAGNTEAFF. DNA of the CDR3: TGTGCCATCCAAGCGGGGAACACTGAAGCTTTCTTT.

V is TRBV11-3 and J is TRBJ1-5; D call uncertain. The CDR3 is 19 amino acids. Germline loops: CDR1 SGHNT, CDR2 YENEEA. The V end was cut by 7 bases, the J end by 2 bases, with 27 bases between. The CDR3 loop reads CASISRRFVPKGRNQPQHF. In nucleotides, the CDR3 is TGTGCCAGCATTTCTCGGAGGTTCGTTCCCAAAGGGCGCAATCAGCCCCAGCATTTT.

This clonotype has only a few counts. CDR3 protein: CATSVSGGLETQYF. Written as DNA, the CDR3 is TGTGCCACCAGTGTTAGCGGGGGGTTGGAGACCCAGTACTTC. V is TRBV24-1 and J is TRBJ2-5; 10 bases fit TRBD2. J was trimmed by 5 bases and V by 5 bases; bases with no gene match: 4. From germline, CDR1 is KGHDR and CDR2 SFDVKD. The length of the CDR3 is 14 residues.

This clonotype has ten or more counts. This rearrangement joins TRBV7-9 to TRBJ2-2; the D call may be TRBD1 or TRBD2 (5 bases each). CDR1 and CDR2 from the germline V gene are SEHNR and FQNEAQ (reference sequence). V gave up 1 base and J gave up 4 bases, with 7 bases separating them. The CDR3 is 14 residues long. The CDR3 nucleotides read TGTGCCAGCAGCTTAGTTGGGGGCACCGGGGAGCTGTTTTTT. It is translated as CASSLVGGTGELFF. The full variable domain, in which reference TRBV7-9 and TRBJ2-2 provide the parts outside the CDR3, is DTGVSQNPRHKITKRGQNVTFRCDPISEHNRLYWYRQTLGQGPEFLTYFQNEAQLEKSRLLSDRFSAERPKGSFSTLEIQRTEQGDSAMYLCASSLVGGTGELFFGEGSRLTVL.

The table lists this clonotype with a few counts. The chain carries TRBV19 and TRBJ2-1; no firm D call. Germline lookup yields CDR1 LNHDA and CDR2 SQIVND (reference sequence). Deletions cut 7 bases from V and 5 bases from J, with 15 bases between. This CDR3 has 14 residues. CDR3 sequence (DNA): TGTGCCAGTACCTGGGTTTACGGAGACAATGAGCAGTTCTTC. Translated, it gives CASTWVYGDNEQFF.

The CDR3 region is CASSQDVTGAYEQYF. CDR3 nucleotide sequence: TGCGCCAGCAGCCAAGATGTAACGGGGGCCTACGAGCAGTACTTC. V is TRBV4-1 and J is TRBJ2-7, with D perhaps TRBD2 (6 bases). Germline values: CDR1 MGHRA, CDR2 YSYEKL. CDR3 size: 15 residues. V shed 0 bases and J shed 2 bases, with 11 bases lying between them.

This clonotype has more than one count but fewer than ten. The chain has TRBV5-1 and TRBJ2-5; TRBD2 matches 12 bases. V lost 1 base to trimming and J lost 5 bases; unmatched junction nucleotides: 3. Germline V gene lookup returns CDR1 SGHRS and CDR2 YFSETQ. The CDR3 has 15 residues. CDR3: CASSLTSGGMETQYF. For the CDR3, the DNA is TGCGCCAGCAGCTTGACTAGCGGGGGGATGGAGACCCAGTACTTC.

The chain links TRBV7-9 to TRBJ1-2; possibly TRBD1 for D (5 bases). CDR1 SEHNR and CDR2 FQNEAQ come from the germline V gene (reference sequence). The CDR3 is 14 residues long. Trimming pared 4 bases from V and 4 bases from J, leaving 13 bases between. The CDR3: CASSYSGHAYGYTF. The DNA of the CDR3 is TGTGCCAGCAGCTACTCAGGGCATGCCTATGGCTACACCTTC.

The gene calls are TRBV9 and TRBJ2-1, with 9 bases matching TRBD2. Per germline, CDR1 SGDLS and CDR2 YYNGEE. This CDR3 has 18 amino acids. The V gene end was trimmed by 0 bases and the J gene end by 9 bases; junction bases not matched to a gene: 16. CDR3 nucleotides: TGTGCCAGCAGCGTAGGTCTTAGGGCGGGGGGGCCGTGGGGTGAGCAGTTCTTC. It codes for CASSVGLRAGGPWGEQFF.

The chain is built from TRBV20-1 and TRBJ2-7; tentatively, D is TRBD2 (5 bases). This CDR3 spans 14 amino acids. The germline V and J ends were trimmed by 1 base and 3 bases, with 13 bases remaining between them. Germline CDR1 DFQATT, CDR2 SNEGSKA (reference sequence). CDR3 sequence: CSARAADSNYEQYV. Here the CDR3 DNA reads TGCAGTGCTAGAGCCGCGGACTCCAACTACGAGCAGTACGTC.

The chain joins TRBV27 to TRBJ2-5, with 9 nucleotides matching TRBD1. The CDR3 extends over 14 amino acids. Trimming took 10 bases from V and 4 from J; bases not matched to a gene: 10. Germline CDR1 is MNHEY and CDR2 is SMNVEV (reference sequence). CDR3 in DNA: TGTGCCAACAGACCTCCGGGACAGGGAGAGACCCAGTACTTC. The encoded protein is CANRPPGQGETQYF.

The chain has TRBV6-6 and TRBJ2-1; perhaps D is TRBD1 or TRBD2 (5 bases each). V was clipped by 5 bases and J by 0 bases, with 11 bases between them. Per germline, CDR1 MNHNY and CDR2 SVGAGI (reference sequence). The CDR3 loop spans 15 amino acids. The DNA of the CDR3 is TGTGCCAGCAGTCAGGGACGGATCTCCTACAATGAGCAGTTCTTC. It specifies CASSQGRISYNEQFF.